These 32 T cell receptor beta chains share one sample of origin, sequenced in a study of PD-L1 blockade in urothelial cancer. Time point indicated: pretreatment peripheral blood. Clones were sequenced by immunoSEQ multiplex PCR, and TCRdb holds only the in-frame ones, with some missing. Here the sample spans approximately 94,000 clones, about nine tenths being singletons. Sequences were derived from PBMCs, sampled around atezolizumab (anti-PD-L1) treatment. These receptors came from a man in his sixties with urothelial cancer.

The chain links TRBV19 to TRBJ2-7, with D unclear. This CDR3 is built from 14 residues. Trimming cost V 7 bases and J 2 bases, with 15 bases left between them. Germline V gene lookup returns CDR1 LNHDA and CDR2 SQIVND (reference sequence). CDR3 DNA: TGTGCCAGTACCCAAGACACCTGGCCCTACGAGCAGTACTTC. Its protein product is CASTQDTWPYEQYF.

The chain combines TRBV28 with TRBJ1-5; D not resolved. This CDR3 is 13 amino acids long. Germline CDR1 and CDR2: MDHEN and SYDVKM. Trimming cost V 6 bases and J 3 bases, with 9 bases left between them. Written as DNA, the CDR3 is TGTGCCAGCAGCTACGGTACCAATCAGCCCCAGCATTTT. Its translation: CASSYGTNQPQHF. The whole variable domain, remainder taken from reference TRBV28 and TRBJ1-5, is DVKVTQSSRYLVKRTGEKVFLECVQDMDHENMFWYRQDPGLGLRLIYFSYDVKMKEKGDIPEGYSVSREKKERFSLILESASTNQTSMYLCASSYGTNQPQHFGDGTRLSIL.

The chain links TRBV2 to TRBJ1-2; D might be TRBD1 (6 bases). V was shortened by 5 bases and J by 0 bases, with 10 bases between the two germline ends. The CDR3 loop spans 14 amino acids. Germline CDR1 SNHLY, CDR2 FYNNEI. The CDR3 DNA is TGTGCCAGCAGTCGAGGGACATCTAACTATGGCTACACCTTC. Translation gives CASSRGTSNYGYTF.

V and J are TRBV19 and TRBJ1-1, with D perhaps matching TRBD1 (5 bases). This CDR3 has 14 amino acids. V gave up 6 bases and J gave up 0 bases, with 11 bases separating them. CDR1 is LNHDA and CDR2 is SQIVND in the germline V gene (reference sequence). The CDR3 region has the DNA TGTGCCAGTAGGACGACAGCCATGAACACTGAAGCTTTCTTT. It translates to CASRTTAMNTEAFF.

The chain is built from TRBV5-1 and TRBJ2-1, with 11 positions matching TRBD2. Germline trimming cut 2 bases from V and 1 base from J; bases unmatched to any gene: 5. The CDR3 loop spans 17 amino acids. The germline V gene encodes CDR1 SGHRS and CDR2 YFSETQ. The CDR3 here is CASSFVAGGLSYNEQFF. As DNA, the CDR3 is TGCGCCAGCAGCTTTGTAGCGGGGGGGCTGTCCTACAATGAGCAGTTCTTC.

This rearrangement joins TRBV5-1 to TRBJ2-6, with 7 bases that match TRBD1. The trim removed 1 base at V and 4 bases at J, leaving 8 bases unmatched. CDR1 and CDR2 from the germline V gene are SGHRS and YFSETQ. The CDR3 runs to 17 residues. The CDR3 sequence is CASSLRAGGTGANVLTF. As DNA, the CDR3 is TGCGCCAGCAGCTTGCGGGCAGGGGGTACCGGGGCCAACGTCCTGACTTTC. The full variable domain, completed using reference TRBV5-1 and TRBJ2-6, is KAGVTQTPRYLIKTRGQQVTLSCSPISGHRSVSWYQQTPGQGLQFLFEYFSETQRNKGNFPGRFSGRQFSNSRSEMNVSTLELGDSALYLCASSLRAGGTGANVLTFGAGSRLTVL.

The chain links TRBV28 to TRBJ2-3; the match to TRBD1 covers 9 bases. V gave up 8 bases and J gave up 9 bases; unmatched junction bases: 15. The CDR3 has 15 amino acids. The germline CDR1 and CDR2 sequences are MDHEN and SYDVKM. CDR3 nucleotide sequence: TGTGCCAGCCCACCCCCGGGACAGGGAACGAAAACGCAGTATTTT. This gives the protein CASPPPGQGTKTQYF.

This clone was counted many times. The gene calls are TRBV4-1 and TRBJ2-7; D perhaps matches TRBD1 (5 bases). Trimming took 4 bases from V and 5 from J, leaving 12 bases between them. CDR1 and CDR2 (germline): MGHRA, YSYEKL. The CDR3 sequence is 13 residues long. CDR3 coding DNA: TGCGCCAGCAGCCTCGACAGAGAGGACGAGCAGTACTTC. It translates to CASSLDREDEQYF.

The chain uses TRBV7-3 and TRBJ1-1, with D hard to call. The CDR3 has 13 amino acids. Germline values: CDR1 SGHTA, CDR2 FQGTGA. V lost 2 bases to trimming and J lost 5 bases, with 9 bases between them. The CDR3 DNA reads TGTGCCAGCAGCTTAGAAGGAGGAACTGAAGCTTTCTTT. This sequence encodes CASSLEGGTEAFF.

This chain joins TRBV7-9 and TRBJ2-7, with D possibly TRBD2 on 6 matching bases. CDR1 and CDR2 from the germline V gene are SEHNR and FQNEAQ (reference sequence). The CDR3 consists of 14 residues. Trimming took off 1 base at V and 0 bases at J, with 7 bases between the two ends. The CDR3 coding sequence is TGTGCCAGCAGCTTAGTCGGGGGCTCCTACGAGCAGTACTTC. Amino acids: CASSLVGGSYEQYF.

On this clone itself: Other DNA sequences in this sample translate to the same CDR3. The chain recombines TRBV9 with TRBJ2-1; 14 bases line up with TRBD2. The V segment lost 2 bases and the J segment 7 bases; nucleotides outside the gene matches: 2. The CDR3 totals 15 residues. From germline, CDR1 is SGDLS and CDR2 YYNGEE. The CDR3 loop is CASSVGTSGRNEQFF. The CDR3 DNA follows: TGTGCCAGCAGCGTGGGGACTAGCGGGAGAAATGAGCAGTTCTTC.

On this clone itself: At the DNA level, this CDR3 is encoded by other sequences in the same sample as well. The chain links TRBV5-1 to TRBJ1-2; D unresolved. Germline V CDR1 and CDR2: SGHRS, YFSETQ. V was cut by 0 bases and J by 2 bases, with 8 bases left in between. CDR3 length: 14 amino acids. In nucleotides, the CDR3 is TGCGCCAGCAGCTTGGCCGAGGGAAACTATGGCTACACCTTC. It codes for CASSLAEGNYGYTF.

The chain has TRBV5-4 and TRBJ2-2, with D possibly matching TRBD2 (6 bases). This CDR3 contains 14 residues. CDR1 SGHNT and CDR2 YYREEE come from the germline V gene (reference sequence). With 4 bases removed from V and 2 bases from J, the gap between germline ends came to 9 bases. The CDR3: CASSTGLNTGELFF. Written as DNA, the CDR3 is TGTGCCAGCAGCACTGGACTAAACACCGGGGAGCTGTTTTTT.

The chain employs TRBV2 and TRBJ2-2; 11 bases match TRBD2. Losses at the gene ends were 8 bases for V and 7 bases for J; bases not matched to a gene: 9. The germline V gene encodes CDR1 SNHLY and CDR2 FYNNEI. This CDR3 spans 15 amino acids. Here the CDR3 DNA reads TGTGCCAGCCTAGGAACTAGCGGGAGTCGCGGGGAGCTGTTTTTT. Protein product: CASLGTSGSRGELFF.

The DNA of the CDR3 is TGTGCCAGCAGTCCCTACCCCGGACGATGGCGGCGGGGGGCACACACCGGGGAGCTGTTTTTT. It codes for CASSPYPGRWRRGAHTGELFF. The chain joins TRBV27 to TRBJ2-2; TRBD2 aligns across 8 bases. This CDR3 contains 21 residues. The trim removed 5 bases at V and 3 bases at J, leaving 23 bases unmatched. CDR1 and CDR2 (germline): MNHEY, SMNVEV (reference sequence).

The CDR3: CASREILAGGGNTGELFF. CDR3 DNA: TGTGCCAGCAGGGAGATACTAGCGGGAGGAGGGAACACCGGGGAGCTGTTTTTT. The V gene is TRBV28, the J gene TRBJ2-2; 12 bases line up with TRBD2. The length of the CDR3 is 18 residues. Trimming cost V 6 bases and J 1 base; bases outside gene matches: 9. In germline, CDR1 is MDHEN, CDR2 SYDVKM.

The chain is built from TRBV11-1 and TRBJ1-2, with TRBD1 identical over 9 bases. V trimming: 2 bases; J trimming: 6 bases; junction bases outside the gene matches: 4. Germline lookup yields CDR1 SGHAT and CDR2 FQDESV (reference sequence). The CDR3 runs 14 residues. The CDR3 coding sequence is TGTGCCAGCAGCTTATGGACAGGGGCGGATGGCTACACCTTC. Residues: CASSLWTGADGYTF.

The V gene is TRBV27, the J gene TRBJ2-7; TRBD1 agrees at 8 bases. This CDR3 is 13 amino acids long. Germline V CDR1 and CDR2: MNHEY, SMNVEV (reference sequence). The junction had 2 bases not matched to a gene; V was cut back by 6 bases and J by 1 base. In nucleotides, the CDR3 is TGTGCCAGCAGAAGGGACAGGTCCTACGAGCAGTACTTC. It translates to CASRRDRSYEQYF.

The V and J genes are TRBV5-4 and TRBJ2-1, with TRBD2 matching 8 bases. Germline V gene lookup returns CDR1 SGHNT and CDR2 YYREEE (reference sequence). V was pared by 1 base and J by 7 bases, with 7 bases of the junction left unmatched. There are 15 residues in the CDR3. This CDR3 is CASSLPGGGRNEQFF. DNA of the CDR3: TGTGCCAGCAGCTTGCCCGGGGGGGGCCGGAATGAGCAGTTCTTC.

The chain employs TRBV9 and TRBJ2-3; D call uncertain. The CDR3 sequence is 17 residues long. Per germline, CDR1 SGDLS and CDR2 YYNGEE. Trimming pared 3 bases from V and 0 bases from J, leaving 17 bases between. CDR3 DNA: TGTGCCAGCAGCGACCCTTTCGGGTTCGCAAGCACAGATACGCAGTATTTT. As protein: CASSDPFGFASTDTQYF.

This chain connects TRBV5-4 to TRBJ1-1, with D possibly matching TRBD1 (6 bases). CDR3 length: 13 residues. V was shortened by 4 bases and J by 1 base, with 8 bases between the two germline ends. The germline CDR1 and CDR2 sequences are SGHNT and YYREEE (reference sequence). The CDR3, as DNA: TGTGCCAGCAGCAGGGACACGAACACTGAAGCTTTCTTT. This sequence encodes CASSRDTNTEAFF. The complete variable domain, with remaining parts taken from reference TRBV5-4 and TRBJ1-1, reads ETGVTQSPTHLIKTRGQQVTLRCSSQSGHNTVSWYQQALGQGPQFIFQYYREEENGRGNFPPRFSGLQFPNYSSELNVNALELDDSALYLCASSRDTNTEAFFGQGTRLTVV.

This clone has more than one count but fewer than ten. The V and J genes are TRBV29-1 and TRBJ1-2; 11 positions match TRBD1. The CDR3 is made up of 13 amino acids. The trim removed 6 bases at V and 7 bases at J, leaving 7 bases unmatched. Germline CDR1 SQVTM, CDR2 ANQGSEA. CDR3 sequence reads: CSVNGQGAGGYTF. The CDR3 DNA reads TGCAGCGTCAACGGACAGGGGGCAGGTGGCTACACCTTC.

This clone was picked up a small number of times. The chain uses TRBV10-2 and TRBJ2-7, with TRBD2 identical over 11 bases. The CDR3 runs 16 residues. Germline CDR1 WSHSY, CDR2 SAAADI. The J segment lost 0 bases and the V segment lost 6 bases, leaving 7 bases of the junction unmatched. CDR3 DNA: TGCGCCAGCAGGCTCGGACTAGCGGGTTTCTCCTACGAGCAGTACTTC. Translation gives CASRLGLAGFSYEQYF.

This chain connects TRBV1 to TRBJ2-3; the listed D gene, TRBD1, was not tested against the DNA. TRBV1 is recorded as a pseudogene. This CDR3 is 17 amino acids long. The CDR3 nucleotides read TGCACCAGCAGCCCCCCCCCGGGACAGGAAAGCACAGATACGCAGTATTTT. Protein product: CTSSPPPGQESTDTQYF.

The chain couples TRBV9 to TRBJ1-6; 7 nucleotides agree with TRBD1. CDR1 and CDR2 (germline): SGDLS, YYNGEE. CDR3 length: 16 residues. The trim removed 3 bases at V and 7 bases at J, leaving 10 bases unmatched. CDR3 residues: CASSDMGQGENSPLHF. The CDR3 DNA reads TGTGCCAGCAGCGATATGGGGCAGGGGGAAAATTCACCCCTCCACTTT.

The chain uses TRBV10-3 and TRBJ2-1; possibly TRBD2 for D (6 bases). V lost 4 bases to trimming and J lost 9 bases, with 19 bases between them. Germline V gives CDR1 ENHRY, CDR2 SYGVKD. The CDR3 has 15 residues. The CDR3 loop reads CAISVSQTEGGEQFF. As DNA, the CDR3 is TGTGCCATCAGTGTTAGCCAAACGGAGGGAGGTGAGCAGTTCTTC.

Of note for this clone: It is unclear where the CDR3 begins or ends on the DNA, so no DNA is shown, and the CDR3 is as TCRdb lists it. The chain couples TRBV28 to TRBJ2-2; the table calls TRBD1, which could not be checked here. CDR1 and CDR2 from the germline V gene are MDHEN and SYDVKM. The CDR3 sequence runs 16 residues, both termini included. This chain's CDR3 is CASSTSGQGNTGELFF.

V is TRBV7-9 and J is TRBJ1-5; 7 bases align to TRBD1. Trimming cost V 6 bases and J 1 base; bases outside gene matches: 6. There are 15 residues in the CDR3. Germline V gene data show CDR1 as SEHNR and CDR2 as FQNEAQ (reference sequence). The CDR3 region has the DNA TGTGCCAGCAGTTACACAGGGGAGAGCAATCAGCCCCAGCATTTT. It is translated as CASSYTGESNQPQHF. The complete variable domain, with remaining parts taken from reference TRBV7-9 and TRBJ1-5, reads DTGVSQNPRHKITKRGQNVTFRCDPISEHNRLYWYRQTLGQGPEFLTYFQNEAQLEKSRLLSDRFSAERPKGSFSTLEIQRTEQGDSAMYLCASSYTGESNQPQHFGDGTRLSIL.

The chain links TRBV4-3 to TRBJ2-3; 9 bases are a match to TRBD2. Germline CDR1 reads LGHNA; CDR2 reads YSLEER. The CDR3 contains 19 residues. After removal of 0 bases from V and 2 bases from J, the junction contained 12 bases not matched to a gene. This chain's CDR3 is CASSQDRLAGISNTDTQYF. The CDR3 coding sequence is TGCGCCAGCAGCCAAGATAGGCTAGCGGGGATCTCGAACACAGATACGCAGTATTTT.

V gene TRBV2 combines with J gene TRBJ2-5; possible D gene TRBD2, 5 bases. The V end lost 9 bases, the J end lost 2 bases, and 13 bases lay between the germline ends. The CDR3 has 13 residues. From germline, CDR1 is SNHLY and CDR2 FYNNEI. The CDR3 DNA is TGTGCCAGTATGAATCGGGGTCAAGAGACCCAGTACTTC. Translated, it gives CASMNRGQETQYF.

This clone was seen only a few times. The chain links TRBV18 to TRBJ2-7; TRBD1 might be the D (6 bases). The V gene's germline CDR1 is KGHSH and CDR2 LQKENI. V was shortened by 1 base and J by 4 bases, with 11 bases between the two germline ends. The CDR3 has 14 amino acids. The CDR3 loop is CASSPRQEPYEQYF. The CDR3 nucleotides read TGTGCCAGCTCACCACGACAGGAGCCATACGAGCAGTACTTC. Using reference TRBV18 and TRBJ2-7 for the parts outside the CDR3, the full variable domain is NAGVMQNPRHLVRRRGQEARLRCSPMKGHSHVYWYRQLPEEGLKFMVYLQKENIIDESGMPKERFSAEFPKEGPSILRIQQVVRGDSAAYFCASSPRQEPYEQYFGPGTRLTVT.

V gene TRBV6-1 combines with J gene TRBJ2-7, with D hard to call. This CDR3 comprises 14 residues. The germline V and J ends were trimmed by 3 bases and 0 bases, with 9 bases remaining between them. CDR1 is MNHNS and CDR2 is SASEGT in the germline V gene. CDR3 DNA: TGTGCCAGCAGTGACCAGCGCCGCTCCTACGAGCAGTACTTC. It translates to CASSDQRRSYEQYF.